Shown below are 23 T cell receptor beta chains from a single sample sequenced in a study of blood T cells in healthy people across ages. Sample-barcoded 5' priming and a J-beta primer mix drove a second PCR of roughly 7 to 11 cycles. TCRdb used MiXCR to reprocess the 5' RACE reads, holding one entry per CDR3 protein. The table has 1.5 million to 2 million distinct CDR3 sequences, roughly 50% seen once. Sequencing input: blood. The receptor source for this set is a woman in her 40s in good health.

CDR3 amino acids: CALGGAGGHNTGELFF. The DNA for the CDR3 is TGTGCCCTAGGAGGAGCGGGGGGGCACAACACCGGGGAGCTGTTTTTT. J is TRBJ2-2 and V is TRBV6-2 or TRBV6-3; 10 positions agree with TRBD2. The J segment lost 2 bases and the V segment lost 11 bases, leaving 11 bases of the junction unmatched. CDR1 is MNHEY and CDR2 is SVGEGT in the germline V gene. The CDR3 is 16 residues long.

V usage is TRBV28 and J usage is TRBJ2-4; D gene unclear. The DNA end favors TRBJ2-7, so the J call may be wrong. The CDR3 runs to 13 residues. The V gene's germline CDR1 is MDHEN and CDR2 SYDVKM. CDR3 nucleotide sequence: TGTGCCAGCAGTGGTGGCGGACGCCGCGAGCAGTACTTC. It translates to CASSGGGRREQYF.

As DNA, the CDR3 is TGCAGCGTTGTATCAGGACTCTATGGCTACACCTTC. Protein product: CSVVSGLYGYTF. The rearrangement uses TRBV29-1 and TRBJ1-2; D is unclear. V lost 4 bases and J 4 bases, leaving 10 bases between the germline ends. This CDR3 has 12 residues. Germline values: CDR1 SQVTM, CDR2 ANQGSEA.

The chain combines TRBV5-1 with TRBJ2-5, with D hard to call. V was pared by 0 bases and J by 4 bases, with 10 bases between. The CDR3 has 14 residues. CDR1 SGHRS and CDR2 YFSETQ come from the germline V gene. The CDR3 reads CASSLAGTPETQYF. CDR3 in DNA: TGCGCCAGCAGCTTGGCCGGCACCCCAGAGACCCAGTACTTC.

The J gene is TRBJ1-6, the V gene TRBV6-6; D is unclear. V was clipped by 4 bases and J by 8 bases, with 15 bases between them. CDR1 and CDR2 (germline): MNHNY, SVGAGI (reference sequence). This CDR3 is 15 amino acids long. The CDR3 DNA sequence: TGTGCCAGCAGTTCCCCCCCTTACGAGGATTCACCCCTCCACTTT. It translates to CASSSPPYEDSPLHF.

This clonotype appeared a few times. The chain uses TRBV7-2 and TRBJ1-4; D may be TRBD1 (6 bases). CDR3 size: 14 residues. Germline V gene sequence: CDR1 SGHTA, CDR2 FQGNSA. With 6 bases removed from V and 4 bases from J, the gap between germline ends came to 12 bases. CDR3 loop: CASSEGQRNEKLFF. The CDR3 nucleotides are TGTGCCAGCAGTGAGGGACAACGTAATGAAAAACTGTTTTTT.

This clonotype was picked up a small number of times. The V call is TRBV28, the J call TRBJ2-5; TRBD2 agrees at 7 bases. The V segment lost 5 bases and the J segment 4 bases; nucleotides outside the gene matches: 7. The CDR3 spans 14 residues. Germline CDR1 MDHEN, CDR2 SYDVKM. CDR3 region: CASSLRTRSETQYF. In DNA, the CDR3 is TGTGCCAGCAGTCTACGGACTAGGTCAGAGACCCAGTACTTC.

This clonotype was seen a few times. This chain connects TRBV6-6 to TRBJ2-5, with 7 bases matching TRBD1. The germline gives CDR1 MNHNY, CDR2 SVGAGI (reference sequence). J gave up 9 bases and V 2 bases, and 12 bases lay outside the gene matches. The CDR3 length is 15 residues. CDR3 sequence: CASSYLGQGEMAQYF. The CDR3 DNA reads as TGTGCCAGCAGTTACCTTGGCCAGGGGGAGATGGCCCAGTACTTC.

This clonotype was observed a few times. CDR3 residues: CASSFGRITDTQYF. CDR3 DNA sequence: TGCGCCAGCAGCTTCGGCCGGATTACGGATACGCAGTATTTT. J is TRBJ2-3 and V is TRBV5-1; D is undetermined. Germline V gene data show CDR1 as SGHRS and CDR2 as YFSETQ. The ends were cut back, 2 bases at V and 6 bases at J, with 13 bases in the middle. This CDR3 has 14 amino acids.

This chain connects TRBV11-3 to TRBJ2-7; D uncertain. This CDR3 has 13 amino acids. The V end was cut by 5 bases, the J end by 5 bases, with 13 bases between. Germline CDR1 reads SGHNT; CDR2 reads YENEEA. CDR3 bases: TGTGCCAGCAGCCGATCCCTGGGCGACGAGCAGTACTTC. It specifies CASSRSLGDEQYF.

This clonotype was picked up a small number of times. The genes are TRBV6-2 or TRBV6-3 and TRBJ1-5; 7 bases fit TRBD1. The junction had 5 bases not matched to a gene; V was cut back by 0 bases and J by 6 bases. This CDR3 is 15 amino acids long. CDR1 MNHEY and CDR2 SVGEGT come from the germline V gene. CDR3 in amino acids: CASSYSSRGSQPQHF. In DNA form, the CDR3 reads TGTGCCAGCAGTTACTCGTCCAGGGGGAGTCAGCCCCAGCATTTT.

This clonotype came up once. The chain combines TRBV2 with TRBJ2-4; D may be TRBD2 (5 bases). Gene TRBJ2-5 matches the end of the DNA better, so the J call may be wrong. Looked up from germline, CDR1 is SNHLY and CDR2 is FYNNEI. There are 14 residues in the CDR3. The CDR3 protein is CASSRMSGTETQYF. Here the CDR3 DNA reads TGTGCCAGCAGTAGGATGAGCGGTACGGAGACCCAGTACTTC.

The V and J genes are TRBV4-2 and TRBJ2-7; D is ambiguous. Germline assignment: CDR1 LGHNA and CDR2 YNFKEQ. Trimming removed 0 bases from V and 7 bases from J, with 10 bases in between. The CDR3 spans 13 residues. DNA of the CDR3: TGTGCCAGCAGCCAAGATAGGCCTCAGGAGCAGTACTTC. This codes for CASSQDRPQEQYF.

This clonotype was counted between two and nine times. The CDR3 protein is CASRGTANTEAFF. The CDR3 DNA sequence: TGTGCCAGCAGGGGGACAGCGAACACTGAAGCTTTCTTT. The rearrangement links TRBV25-1 to TRBJ1-1; 7 bases are a match to TRBD1. With V trimmed by 6 bases and J by 1 base, 2 bases remained unmatched. Germline loops: CDR1 MGHDK, CDR2 SYGVNS. The CDR3 runs 13 residues. The full variable domain, in which reference TRBV25-1 and TRBJ1-1 provide the parts outside the CDR3, is EADIYQTPRYLVIGTGKKITLECSQTMGHDKMYWYQQDPGMELHLIHYSYGVNSTEKGDLSSESTVSRIRTEHFPLTLESARPSHTSQYLCASRGTANTEAFFGQGTRLTVV.

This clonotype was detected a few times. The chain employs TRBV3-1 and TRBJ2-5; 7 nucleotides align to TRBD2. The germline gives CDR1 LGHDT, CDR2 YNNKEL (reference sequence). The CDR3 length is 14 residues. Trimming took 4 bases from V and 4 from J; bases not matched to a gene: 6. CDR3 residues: CASSRLLAPETQYF. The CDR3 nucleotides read TGTGCCAGCAGCCGACTACTAGCGCCAGAGACCCAGTACTTC.

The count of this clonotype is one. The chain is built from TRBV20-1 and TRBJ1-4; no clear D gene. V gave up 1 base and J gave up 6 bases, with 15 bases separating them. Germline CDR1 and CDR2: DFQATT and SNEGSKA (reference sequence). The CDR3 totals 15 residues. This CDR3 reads CSARGISKTDEKLFF. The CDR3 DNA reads TGCAGTGCTAGAGGGATTAGTAAAACGGATGAAAAACTGTTTTTT.

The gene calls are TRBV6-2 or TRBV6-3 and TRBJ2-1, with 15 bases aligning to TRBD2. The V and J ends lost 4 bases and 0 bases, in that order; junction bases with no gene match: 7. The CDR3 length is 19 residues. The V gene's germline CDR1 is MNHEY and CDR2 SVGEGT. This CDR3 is CASSSGLAGGPSSYNEQFF. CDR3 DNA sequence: TGTGCCAGCAGTTCCGGACTAGCGGGGGGGCCAAGCTCCTACAATGAGCAGTTCTTC.

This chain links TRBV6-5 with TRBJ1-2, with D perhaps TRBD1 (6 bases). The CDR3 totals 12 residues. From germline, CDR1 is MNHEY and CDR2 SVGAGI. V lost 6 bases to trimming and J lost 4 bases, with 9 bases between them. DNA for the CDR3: TGTGCCAGCAGGATGACAGGCTATGGCTACACCTTC. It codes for CASRMTGYGYTF.

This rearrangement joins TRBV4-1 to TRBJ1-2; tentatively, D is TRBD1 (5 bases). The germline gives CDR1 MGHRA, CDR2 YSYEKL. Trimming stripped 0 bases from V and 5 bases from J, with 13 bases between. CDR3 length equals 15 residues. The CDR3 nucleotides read TGCGCCAGCAGCCAAGATGGTAGGGGAGAGTATGGCTACACCTTC. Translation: CASSQDGRGEYGYTF.

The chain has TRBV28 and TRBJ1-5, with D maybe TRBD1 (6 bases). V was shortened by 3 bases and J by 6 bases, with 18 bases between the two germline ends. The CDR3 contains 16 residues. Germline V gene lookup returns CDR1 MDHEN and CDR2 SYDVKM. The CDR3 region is CASSFGGWGPSQPQHF. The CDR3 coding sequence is TGTGCCAGCAGTTTTGGGGGATGGGGGCCCAGTCAGCCCCAGCATTTT.

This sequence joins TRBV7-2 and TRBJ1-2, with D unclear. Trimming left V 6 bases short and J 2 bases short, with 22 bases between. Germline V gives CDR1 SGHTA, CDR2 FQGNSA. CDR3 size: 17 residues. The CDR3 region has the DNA TGTGCCAGCAGTCCATCCCCCTCTGGGATTTTCAACTATGGCTACACCTTC. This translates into CASSPSPSGIFNYGYTF.

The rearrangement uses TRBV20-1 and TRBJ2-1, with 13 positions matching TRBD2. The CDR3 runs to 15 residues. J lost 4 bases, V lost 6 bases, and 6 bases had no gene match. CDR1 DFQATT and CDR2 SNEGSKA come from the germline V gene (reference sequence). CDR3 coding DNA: TGCAGTGCCAGACTAGCGGGGGGAATATACAATGAGCAGTTCTTC. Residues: CSARLAGGIYNEQFF.

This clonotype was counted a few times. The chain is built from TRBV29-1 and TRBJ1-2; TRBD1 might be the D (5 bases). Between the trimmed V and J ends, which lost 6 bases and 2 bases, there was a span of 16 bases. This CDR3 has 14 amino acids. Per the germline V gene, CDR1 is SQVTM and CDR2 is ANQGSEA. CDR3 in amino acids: CSVRTQGENYGYTF. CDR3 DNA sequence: TGCAGCGTCCGAACCCAGGGTGAGAACTATGGCTACACCTTC. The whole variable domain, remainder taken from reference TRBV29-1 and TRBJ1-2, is SAVISQKPSRDICQRGTSLTIQCQVDSQVTMMFWYRQQPGQSLTLIATANQGSEATYESGFVIDKFPISRPNLTFSTLTVSNMSPEDSSIYLCSVRTQGENYGYTFGSGTRLTVV.